This is a list of T cell receptor beta chains from one sample in a study of regulatory T cells in long-lasting Graves disease. TCRdb re-derived calls from the multiplex PCR reads in MiXCR, one entry per CDR3 protein. This repertoire shows 300,000 to 450,000 distinct CDR3 sequences, 15% found once; its top ten account for about a fifth. Specimen: peripheral blood mononuclear cells (PBMCs), collected at new diagnosis, from a patient treated with antithyroid drugs. These receptors originate from a female donor with Graves disease. Both conserved end residues are part of each CDR3. D genes are given only for firm matches. Size is stated for part of the rows, as once, few or many counts, or as a class when the clone is expanded.

d_call,clone_size,v_call,j_call,cdr3_nt,cdr3_aa
TRBD2,many,TRBV7-6,TRBJ2-1,TGTGCCAGCAGCCCAGAGCGGGGGGGCCAAGATAATGAGCAGTTCTTC,CASSPERGGQDNEQFF
.,many,TRBV29-1,TRBJ1-1,TGCAGCGCCCTCATCCAGAGAATGAACACTGAAGCTTTCTTT,CSALIQRMNTEAFF
.,many,TRBV28,TRBJ2-7,TGTGCCAGCAGTTTCCCAGGGTTCTACGAGCAGTACTTC,CASSFPGFYEQYF
.,many,TRBV3-1,TRBJ1-4,TGTGCCAGCAGCCAAGTAGCTGCGTTTGGAAAACTGTTTTTT,CASSQVAAFGKLFF
.,.,TRBV6-1,TRBJ2-7,TGTGCCAGCGTCTCGGACTTCGAGCAGTACTTC,CASVSDFEQYF
TRBD1,few,TRBV4-1,TRBJ1-5,TGTGCCAGCTCTCGGACAGGGGCGGGGAGCAATCAGCCCCAGCATTTT,CASSRTGAGSNQPQHF
.,.,TRBV27,TRBJ1-4,TGTGCCAGCAGTTTCCTGACGGACCTGGGCGATGAAAAACTGTTTTTT,CASSFLTDLGDEKLFF
.,many,TRBV5-1,TRBJ2-1,TGCGCCAGCAGGTTTTCGGGGCCCCGCTTGTCCTACAATGAGCAGTTCTTC,CASRFSGPRLSYNEQFF
TRBD2,many,TRBV5-1,TRBJ2-1,TGCGCCAGCAGCCCTGCGGCTAGCGGGGGGGTATACAATGAGCAGTTCTTC,CASSPAASGGVYNEQFF
.,many,TRBV6-1,TRBJ1-5,TGTGCCAGCAGCGCTACCCTACGGGGCAATCAGCCCCAGCATTTT,CASSATLRGNQPQHF
.,few,TRBV20-1,TRBJ2-7,TGCAGTGCTAAGTGGCATACCTACGAGCAGTACTTC,CSAKWHTYEQYF
TRBD1,many,TRBV11-2,TRBJ2-5,TGTGCCAGCAGCCCCGGACAGGGGGCTTACGAGACCCAGTACTTC,CASSPGQGAYETQYF
TRBD2,many,TRBV11-2,TRBJ2-4,TGTGCCAGCAGCTTAGACGGGGGGGCAGCCAAAAACATTCAGTACTTC,CASSLDGGAAKNIQYF
TRBD1,.,TRBV29-1,TRBJ2-7,TGCAGCGTTCAGGGGGCGCATCTAGACGAGCAGTACTTC,CSVQGAHLDEQYF
TRBD1,few,TRBV28,TRBJ2-4,TGTGCCAGCAGTTCGGGACAGGGGGGTTACAAAAACATTCAGTACTTC,CASSSGQGGYKNIQYF
.,many,TRBV10-3,TRBJ1-5,TGTGCCATCAGTGGTGACAGTTCGAATCAGCCCCAGCATTTT,CAISGDSSNQPQHF
TRBD1,.,TRBV29-1,TRBJ1-5,TGCAGCGCCGCTCTGACAGGGCCGGATCAGCCCCAGCATTTT,CSAALTGPDQPQHF
.,many,TRBV7-9,TRBJ1-6,TGTGCCAGCACCCGCGGGACCGCCGGACCCAATTCACCCCTCCACTTT,CASTRGTAGPNSPLHF
TRBD1,.,TRBV5-1,TRBJ1-1,TGCGCCAGCAGCCCGGGACAGGTACGCAACACTGAAGCTTTCTTT,CASSPGQVRNTEAFF
TRBD2,few,TRBV5-1,TRBJ2-1,TGCGCCAGCAGCTTGGGGCCGGGGGGGGAGAATGAGCAGTTCTTC,CASSLGPGGENEQFF
.,.,TRBV6-2/TRBV6-3,TRBJ2-7,TGTGCCAGCCGGCCCCCGACCGCCTACGAGCAGTACTTC,CASRPPTAYEQYF
TRBD2,few,TRBV6-1,TRBJ2-1,TGTGCCAGCAGTGGGACTAGCAGGAGGGAATACAATGAGCAGTTCTTC,CASSGTSRREYNEQFF
.,many,TRBV11-3,TRBJ2-2,TGTGCCAGCAGCCTCGGGGGCGGCCGGGACTACGGCACCGGGGAGCTGTTTTTT,CASSLGGGRDYGTGELFF
TRBD1,many,TRBV2,TRBJ1-1,TGTGCCGGCGACCCCGGGACAGGGGCGCTCACTGAAGCTTTCTTT,CAGDPGTGALTEAFF
.,few,TRBV6-5,TRBJ2-1,TGTGCCAGCAGTTACCACGGGATAGCGGAATACAATGAGCAGTTCTTC,CASSYHGIAEYNEQFF
TRBD1,few,TRBV6-9,TRBJ1-5,TGTGCCAGCAGTTATCCAGGGGGCATTCAGCCCCAGCATTTT,CASSYPGGIQPQHF
TRBD2,many,TRBV12-3/TRBV12-4,TRBJ2-5,TGTGCCAGCAGACCTAGCGGGAGCGCGGAGACCCAGTACTTC,CASRPSGSAETQYF
.,.,TRBV10-2,TRBJ1-1,TGCGCCAGCAGTGGCAGGGAGCCCACTGAAGCTTTCTTT,CASSGREPTEAFF
TRBD1,.,TRBV7-3,TRBJ1-1,TGTGCCAGCATAAAAAGAAAGACGGAGGGGGCGCGCACTGAAGCTTTCTTT,CASIKRKTEGARTEAFF
.,many,TRBV20-1,TRBJ1-2,TGCAGTGCTAGGGGCAGTCGGTATGGCTACACCTTC,CSARGSRYGYTF
.,many,TRBV29-1,TRBJ2-3,TGCAGCGTTGAACCGGGCAGCACAGATACGCAGTATTTT,CSVEPGSTDTQYF
.,few,TRBV13,TRBJ1-6,TGTGCCAGCACCCTCTCGATTGGTTCACCCCTCCACTTT,CASTLSIGSPLHF
.,many,TRBV5-5,TRBJ1-2,TGTGCCAGCAGCCCCCGAATGGCCATGTCATATGGCTACACCTTC,CASSPRMAMSYGYTF
TRBD2,many,TRBV6-2/TRBV6-3,TRBJ2-1,TGTGCCAGCAGTGCGACTAGCGGAGCCAACAATGAGCAGTTCTTC,CASSATSGANNEQFF
TRBD2,once,TRBV12-3/TRBV12-4,TRBJ2-1,TGTGCCAGCAGTTTCGGGGGGGGCACTGGCAATGAGCAGTTCTTC,CASSFGGGTGNEQFF
TRBD2,many,TRBV10-3,TRBJ2-7,TGTGCCATCAGTGAGAGGGGGGGGCTAGCGGGAGGTGGAGAGCAGTACTTC,CAISERGGLAGGGEQYF
TRBD1,.,TRBV18,TRBJ1-5,TGTGCCAGCTCACCAAGGACAGGGCGAAATCAGCCCCAGCATTTT,CASSPRTGRNQPQHF
.,many,TRBV11-3,TRBJ2-7,TGTGCCAGCAGCCCCCCCGGCGGGTCGGACTCCTACGAGCAGTACTTC,CASSPPGGSDSYEQYF
.,.,TRBV10-3,TRBJ2-5,TGTGCCATCAGTGAGTCAATGAGTGTCGCTTACCAAGAGACCCAGTACTTC,CAISESMSVAYQETQYF
.,many,TRBV12-3/TRBV12-4,TRBJ1-2,TGTGCCAGCAGTCCACAGGTAGCCTATGGCTACACCTTC,CASSPQVAYGYTF
TRBD1,many,TRBV2,TRBJ2-3,TGTGCCAGCAGTGATGGGACAGGGGTCTCCCCTTTGGGAGGAGATACGCAGTATTTT,CASSDGTGVSPLGGDTQYF
TRBD2,.,TRBV18,TRBJ2-3,TGTGCCAGCTCACGATCTAGCGGGGAGACCACAGATACGCAGTATTTT,CASSRSSGETTDTQYF
.,many,TRBV6-5,TRBJ1-1,TGTGCCAGCAGTTACTCTACAGACGGCTCTGAAGCTTTCTTT,CASSYSTDGSEAFF
.,many,TRBV13,TRBJ1-1,TGTGCCAGCAGCTTGTCGGGGACCACTGAAGCTTTCTTT,CASSLSGTTEAFF
.,many,TRBV3-1,TRBJ2-3,TGTGCCAGCAGCCAAGAGGGCCGAGCCTCCACAGATACGCAGTATTTT,CASSQEGRASTDTQYF
.,many,TRBV20-1,TRBJ2-4,TGCAGTGCTAGGAATCCGGGACGGGGGAACATTCAGTACTTC,CSARNPGRGNIQYF
TRBD2,many,TRBV3-1,TRBJ2-2,TGTGCCAGCAGCCAAGATCAGGCGGGGGGGATCTGGGAGCTGTTTTTT,CASSQDQAGGIWELFF
TRBD2,.,TRBV28,TRBJ2-1,TGTGCCAGCAGTTACTCGTGGCTAGCGGGGACCAGCTCCTACAATGAGCAGTTCTTC,CASSYSWLAGTSSYNEQFF
TRBD1,few,TRBV27,TRBJ1-2,TGTGCCAGCAGTTTAGGGACAGGGGCGACTGGCTACACCTTC,CASSLGTGATGYTF
TRBD2,many,TRBV3-1,TRBJ2-1,TGTGCCAGCAGCCAAGATCTAGAGCGGGAGGCCTACAATGAGCAGTTCTTC,CASSQDLEREAYNEQFF
.,.,TRBV25-1,TRBJ2-2,TGTGCCAGCAGTATTGATCTTGGGGTCACCGGGGAGCTGTTTTTT,CASSIDLGVTGELFF
.,.,TRBV10-2,TRBJ1-1,TGCGCCAGCAAGGTGAACACTGAAGCTTTCTTT,CASKVNTEAFF
.,few,TRBV7-9,TRBJ2-3,TGTGCCAGCAGCCCCACAGGGACAGATACGCAGTATTTT,CASSPTGTDTQYF
.,few,TRBV6-4,TRBJ1-5,TGTGCCAGCAGTACCCGTAAAGGGGCTCAGCCCCAGCATTTT,CASSTRKGAQPQHF
.,many,TRBV4-1,TRBJ2-1,TGCGCCAGCAGCCAAGTAAGCCGGGTATCCTACAATGAGCAGTTCTTC,CASSQVSRVSYNEQFF
TRBD1,many,TRBV2,TRBJ1-3,TGTGCCAGCAAAGACCGGACAGGGGGATTCCCTGGAAACACCATATATTTT,CASKDRTGGFPGNTIYF
TRBD1,many,TRBV5-4,TRBJ2-7,TGTGCCAGCAGCTTGCCCCCGGGACAGGGAGGGAGCGAGCAGTACTTC,CASSLPPGQGGSEQYF